The next 18 T cell receptor beta chains were all read from a single sample in a study of monozygotic twins with cystic fibrosis. Sequenced by immunoSEQ multiplex PCR; TCRdb stores in-frame clones only, minus some. The data hold over 15,000 clones, with about 97% observed a single time. Sample: blood. These receptors all come from a woman in her 30s with cystic fibrosis.

This chain connects TRBV19 to TRBJ1-4; 7 nucleotides agree with TRBD1. Germline V CDR1 and CDR2: LNHDA, SQIVND (reference sequence). The trim removed 4 bases at V and 9 bases at J, leaving 14 bases unmatched. The CDR3 covers 16 residues. The CDR3 region has the DNA TGTGCCAGTAGTACGGCTCGACAGGGAGGAGGTCAAAAACTGTTTTTT. It is translated as CASSTARQGGGQKLFF.

The V and J genes are TRBV5-1 and TRBJ2-2; 8 bases line up with TRBD1. The CDR3 covers 14 residues. CDR1 SGHRS and CDR2 YFSETQ come from the germline V gene. The V gene end was trimmed by 7 bases and the J gene end by 4 bases; junction bases not matched to a gene: 6. CDR3 nucleotide sequence: TGCGCCAGCCGGGACAGGACCTTCACCGGGGAGCTGTTTTTT. It codes for CASRDRTFTGELFF.

This chain links TRBV19 with TRBJ2-7, with D unresolved. Trimming took off 1 base at V and 3 bases at J, with 7 bases between the two ends. Germline loops: CDR1 LNHDA, CDR2 SQIVND (reference sequence). The CDR3 runs 13 residues. The CDR3 reads CASSIGESYEQYF. The CDR3 DNA follows: TGTGCCAGTAGTATAGGAGAGAGCTACGAGCAGTACTTC.

The count of this clone is one. The chain joins TRBV27 to TRBJ1-5; the match to TRBD1 covers 7 bases. Germline CDR1 MNHEY, CDR2 SMNVEV (reference sequence). Trimming removed 5 bases from V and 7 bases from J; junction bases left unmatched: 5. CDR3 length: 13 residues. The CDR3 nucleotides read TGTGCCAGCAGTCGACAGGGTGCCCAGCCCCAGCATTTT. Translation gives CASSRQGAQPQHF.

The chain has TRBV19 and TRBJ1-1, with a weak D call TRBD1 (5 bases). The V end was cut by 9 bases, the J end by 10 bases, with 15 bases between. CDR3 length equals 11 residues. Germline V CDR1 and CDR2: LNHDA, SQIVND (reference sequence). CDR3 nucleotides: TGTGCCAGCACAGCGTCGGGGCCAGCTTTCTTT. Protein product: CASTASGPAFF.

V gene TRBV19 combines with J gene TRBJ1-2; D is unclear. Looked up from germline, CDR1 is LNHDA and CDR2 is SQIVND (reference sequence). The CDR3 covers 13 residues. With 5 bases removed from V and 2 bases from J, the gap between germline ends came to 9 bases. CDR3 coding DNA: TGTGCCAGTAGTCGGACGGAGAACTATGGCTACACCTTC. Amino acid sequence: CASSRTENYGYTF.

The chain combines TRBV5-5 with TRBJ1-2, with TRBD1 identical over 7 bases. The CDR3 covers 17 residues. Germline CDR1 is SGHKS and CDR2 is YYEKEE (reference sequence). Trimming at V came to 4 bases and at J to 4 bases, leaving 16 bases not matched to a gene. CDR3 region: CASSATGDARGIYGYTF. In nucleotides, the CDR3 is TGTGCCAGCAGCGCCACAGGGGACGCCCGAGGGATCTATGGCTACACCTTC.

Here the CDR3 reads CASSWAGGYNQPQHF. For the CDR3, the DNA is TGTGCCAGCAGCTGGGCCGGTGGGTACAATCAGCCCCAGCATTTT. The chain uses TRBV7-2 and TRBJ1-5; D is uncertain. Germline loops: CDR1 SGHTA, CDR2 FQGNSA. This CDR3 has 15 residues. Trimming took 4 bases from V and 3 from J, leaving 13 bases between them.

The chain uses TRBV13 and TRBJ2-2; 8 nucleotides agree with TRBD2. Trimming at V came to 5 bases and at J to 6 bases, leaving 2 bases not matched to a gene. Germline CDR1 is PRHDT and CDR2 is FYEKMQ (reference sequence). The CDR3 has 13 residues. CDR3 loop: CASSPGGPGELFF. The CDR3 DNA is TGTGCCAGCAGCCCGGGGGGGCCCGGGGAGCTGTTTTTT.

The gene calls are TRBV14 and TRBJ2-2; D is unclear. V shed 1 base and J shed 5 bases, with 14 bases lying between them. Looked up from germline, CDR1 is SGHDN and CDR2 is FVKESK. This CDR3 contains 16 residues. DNA for the CDR3: TGTGCCAGCAGCCAAGGCTACGGACCCAGGACCGGGGAGCTGTTTTTT. Translation gives CASSQGYGPRTGELFF.

The V and J genes are TRBV7-2 and TRBJ2-4; D may correspond to TRBD1 or TRBD2 (7 bases each). CDR1 is SGHTA and CDR2 is FQGNSA in the germline V gene. Trimming cost V 4 bases and J 8 bases, with 12 bases left between them. The CDR3 is 13 amino acids. The CDR3 loop is CASSSQGGDIQYF. The CDR3 DNA reads TGTGCCAGCAGCTCCCAGGGGGGGGACATTCAGTACTTC.

This chain joins TRBV11-1 and TRBJ2-7; 7 positions match TRBD1. CDR3 length: 16 residues. Germline V gene data show CDR1 as SGHAT and CDR2 as FQDESV (reference sequence). V lost 3 bases, J lost 3 bases, and 11 bases stayed unmatched. The CDR3 here is CASSFGPTGLLYEQYF. The CDR3 DNA follows: TGTGCCAGCAGCTTCGGGCCGACAGGGCTACTCTACGAGCAGTACTTC.

The genes are TRBV7-9 and TRBJ1-3; TRBD1 might be the D (6 bases). This CDR3 has 15 amino acids. The V end lost 4 bases, the J end lost 3 bases, and 13 bases lay between the germline ends. CDR1 is SEHNR and CDR2 is FQNEAQ in the germline V gene (reference sequence). CDR3 residues: CASSSRTELGNTIYF. In DNA form, the CDR3 reads TGTGCCAGCAGCTCCCGGACAGAACTTGGAAACACCATATATTTT.

The chain couples TRBV30 to TRBJ1-2; D unclear. V was clipped by 5 bases and J by 2 bases, with 6 bases between them. The CDR3 runs 11 residues. The germline CDR1 and CDR2 sequences are GTSNPN and SVGIG (reference sequence). The CDR3 region is CAWGINYGYTF. CDR3 coding DNA: TGTGCCTGGGGTATAAACTATGGCTACACCTTC.

The V gene is TRBV6-5, the J gene TRBJ2-3, with 7 bases fitting TRBD1. CDR3 size: 16 residues. The germline gives CDR1 MNHEY, CDR2 SVGAGI. Trimming removed 4 bases from V and 2 bases from J; junction bases left unmatched: 9. CDR3 coding DNA: TGTGCCAGCAGTTCTCTGGGCAGGGGGTACACAGATACGCAGTATTTT. Residues: CASSSLGRGYTDTQYF.

V gene TRBV4-3 combines with J gene TRBJ2-3; D unresolved. V lost 2 bases, J lost 5 bases, and 5 bases lay in between. CDR3 length: 12 amino acids. The V gene's germline CDR1 is LGHNA and CDR2 YSLEER. CDR3 amino acids: CASSQPGDTQYF. CDR3 nucleotides: TGCGCCAGCAGCCAACCGGGAGATACGCAGTATTTT.

The chain is built from TRBV5-1 and TRBJ2-7; 7 nucleotides align to TRBD1. The V gene's germline CDR1 is SGHRS and CDR2 YFSETQ. The CDR3 is made up of 15 amino acids. V gave up 2 bases and J gave up 2 bases; unmatched junction bases: 7. The CDR3 spells CASSFLGQETYEQYF. The CDR3 nucleotides read TGCGCCAGCAGCTTCCTCGGACAGGAGACCTACGAGCAGTACTTC. The full variable domain, completed using reference TRBV5-1 and TRBJ2-7, is KAGVTQTPRYLIKTRGQQVTLSCSPISGHRSVSWYQQTPGQGLQFLFEYFSETQRNKGNFPGRFSGRQFSNSRSEMNVSTLELGDSALYLCASSFLGQETYEQYFGPGTRLTVT.

The chain links TRBV28 to TRBJ2-4; D gene uncertain. V gave up 9 bases and J gave up 3 bases, with 6 bases separating them. Germline V CDR1 and CDR2: MDHEN, SYDVKM. This CDR3 contains 11 residues. Written as DNA, the CDR3 is TGTGCCAGTTACGGCAAAAACATTCAGTACTTC. Translating gives CASYGKNIQYF.